This entry concerns a single TCR beta chain. Antigen: not known. The record originates from a study of T cell responses to AZD1222 COVID-19 vaccine. Here immunoSEQ multiplex PCR was the method, and the copy in TCRdb shows in-frame clones only, minus some. Of roughly 130,000 clones detected, about 94% appear once; the ten largest clones hold roughly 4%. CDR1 LNHDA and CDR2 SQIVND come from the germline V gene (reference sequence). The trim removed 1 base at V and 9 bases at J, leaving 11 bases unmatched. CDR3 size: 16 residues. The study's findings and limits: Variant regions that are unmutated are reportedly the target of nearly half of spike-specific TCRs. Donors were largely white British and mainly female; clonal diversity was possibly underestimated. Two AZD1222 doses significantly raised spike-specific TCR breadth and depth over controls.

The receptor was derived from an adult who received the AZD1222 COVID-19 vaccine. This chain uses TRBV19 with TRBJ2-1; 8 bases fit TRBD2. Sequenced here: peripheral blood, sampled 28 days after the second AZD1222 dose. The CDR3 nucleotides are TGTGCCAGTAGTATAGGACGAGCGGGGGCCCGAGGTGAGCAGTTCTTC. This gives the protein CASSIGRAGARGEQFF.